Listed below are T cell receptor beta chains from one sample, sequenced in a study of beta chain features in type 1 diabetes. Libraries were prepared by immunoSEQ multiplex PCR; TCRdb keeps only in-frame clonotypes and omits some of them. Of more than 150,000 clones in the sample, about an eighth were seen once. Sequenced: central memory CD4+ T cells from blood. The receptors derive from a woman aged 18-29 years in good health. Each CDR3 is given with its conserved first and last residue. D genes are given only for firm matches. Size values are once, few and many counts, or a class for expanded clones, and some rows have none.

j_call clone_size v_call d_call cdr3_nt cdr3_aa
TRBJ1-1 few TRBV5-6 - TGTGCCAGCAGCTCCCCACTAACAGGGTCAATCACTGAAGCTTTCTTT CASSSPLTGSITEAFF
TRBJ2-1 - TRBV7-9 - TGTGCCAGCAGCCAGTTCTCCGGCAGGGCACTTTACAATGAGCAGTTCTTC CASSQFSGRALYNEQFF
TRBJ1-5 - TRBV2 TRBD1 TGTGCCAGCAGTGACTTCGCCCGGACAGGACTCAATCAGCCCCAGCATTTT CASSDFARTGLNQPQHF
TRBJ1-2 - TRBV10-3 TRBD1 TGTGCCATCAGCGGACAGGGGGCGAGCTATGGCTACACCTTC CAISGQGASYGYTF
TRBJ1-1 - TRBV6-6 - TGTGCCAGCAGTTACTCATTAGGGGGTGGGTACACTGAAGCTTTCTTT CASSYSLGGGYTEAFF
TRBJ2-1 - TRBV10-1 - TGCGCCAGCAGTGAGTCAACAGGGTGGTTCGGCAATGAGCAGTTCTTC CASSESTGWFGNEQFF
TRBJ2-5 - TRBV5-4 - TGTGCCAGCAGCAATATGAGGCGAGCACAAGAGACCCAGTACTTC CASSNMRRAQETQYF
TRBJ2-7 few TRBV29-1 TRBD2 TGCAGCGTCCCCGCGACTAGCACCTACGAGCAGTACTTC CSVPATSTYEQYF
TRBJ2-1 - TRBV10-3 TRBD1 TGTGCCATCAGTGAGTCGGCAACAGGGGGCAATGAGCAGTTCTTC CAISESATGGNEQFF
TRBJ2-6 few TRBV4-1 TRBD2 TGCGCCAGCAGCCAAGATAAGACTAGCGGGTGGTCTGGGGCCAACGTCCTGACTTTC CASSQDKTSGWSGANVLTF
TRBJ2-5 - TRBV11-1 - TGTGCCAGCAGCCCCAATGTAGGGGGTGAGACCCAGTACTTC CASSPNVGGETQYF
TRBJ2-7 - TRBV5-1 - TGCGCCAGCAGCAAAACACCCTCCTACGAGCAGTACTTC CASSKTPSYEQYF
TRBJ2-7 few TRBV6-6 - TGTGCCAGCAGTGACCCTTGGGCATACGAGCAGTACTTC CASSDPWAYEQYF
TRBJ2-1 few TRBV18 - TGTGCCAGCTCACCACCGTCAGGACTCGGCAATGAGCAGTTCTTC CASSPPSGLGNEQFF
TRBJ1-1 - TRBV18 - TGTGCCAGCTCACGAGTGGACAGGAACACTGAAGCTTTCTTT CASSRVDRNTEAFF
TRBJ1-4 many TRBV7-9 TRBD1 TGTGCCAGCAGCACACGGACAGGGAACGAAAAACTGTTTTTT CASSTRTGNEKLFF
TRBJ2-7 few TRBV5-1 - TGCGCCAGCAGCTTGCGCCAGGGCGGCGACGAGCAGTACTTC CASSLRQGGDEQYF
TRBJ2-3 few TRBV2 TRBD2 TGTGCCAGCAGTGAACTCCTAGCGGGAGCAAATTTT CASSELLAGANF
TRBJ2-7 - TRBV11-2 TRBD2 TGTGCCAGCAGCTTACTGTCTAGCGGCTCCTACGAGCAGTACTTC CASSLLSSGSYEQYF
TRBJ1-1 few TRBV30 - TGTGCCTGGAGTACGGTAACTGAAGCTTTCTTT CAWSTVTEAFF
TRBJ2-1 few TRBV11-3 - TGTGCCAGCAGCTTAGCGACTGGTTACAATGAGCAGTTCTTC CASSLATGYNEQFF
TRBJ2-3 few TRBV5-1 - TGCGCCAGCACCCCTGGGGCGGGGGCCACAGATACGCAGTATTTT CASTPGAGATDTQYF
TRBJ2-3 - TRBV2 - TGTGCCAGCAGTGTAGCAGATACGCAGTATTTT CASSVADTQYF
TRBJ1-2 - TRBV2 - TGTGCCAGCAGTGAAGGGGGCCGCTATGGCTACACCTTC CASSEGGRYGYTF
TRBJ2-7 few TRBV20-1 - TGCAGTGCTCCAGTCTACGAGCAGTACTTC CSAPVYEQYF
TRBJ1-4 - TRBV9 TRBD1 TGTGCCAGCAGCCAAGGGACAGGAAGACATGAAAAACTGTTTTTT CASSQGTGRHEKLFF
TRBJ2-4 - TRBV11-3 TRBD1 TGTGCCAGCAGCCCGGGACAGGGGAGGGACGGAGCCAAAAACATTCAGTACTTC CASSPGQGRDGAKNIQYF
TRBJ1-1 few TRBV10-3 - TGTGCCATCAGTGATCAGGGAAGGGACACTGAAGCTTTCTTT CAISDQGRDTEAFF
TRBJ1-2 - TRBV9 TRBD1 TGTGCCAGCAGCGTAGAAGGGGGCGCCGATGGCTACACCTTC CASSVEGGADGYTF
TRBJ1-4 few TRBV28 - TGTGCCAGCAGTTTGGGAGGGTTGAAGGAAAAACTGTTTTTT CASSLGGLKEKLFF
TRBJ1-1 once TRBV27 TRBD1 TGTGCCAGCAGTTATTGGACAGGGAGCGGGAACACTGAAGCTTTCTTT CASSYWTGSGNTEAFF